The rows below give T cell receptor beta chains drawn from one sample of a study of blood T cell repertoires in COVID-19. Clones were read by immunoSEQ multiplex PCR, and TCRdb kept only the in-frame ones, dropping some. The table includes around 250,000 clones, approximately 85% detected once. Source material: peripheral blood. These receptor sequences come from a man older than 75 with acute or convalescent COVID-19. Each CDR3 is given with its conserved first and last residue. The order of the fields is D gene, clone size, V gene, J gene, CDR3 DNA, CDR3 protein. D genes are given only for firm matches. The size field is filled for only some rows; it gives once, few, many or a size class.

d_call: TRBD1; clone_size: -; v_call: TRBV18; j_call: TRBJ1-5; cdr3_nt: TGTGCCAGCTCACAGACGACAGGGGGCAATCAGCCCCAGCATTTT; cdr3_aa: CASSQTTGGNQPQHF
d_call: -; clone_size: -; v_call: TRBV6-6; j_call: TRBJ2-7; cdr3_nt: TGTGCCAGCAGTTACTCGCGGGGAGCCTACGAGCAGTACTTC; cdr3_aa: CASSYSRGAYEQYF
d_call: -; clone_size: -; v_call: TRBV11-2; j_call: TRBJ1-5; cdr3_nt: TGTGCCAGCAGTCCCGACCGGGCCACACTAGGGCAGCCCCAGCATTTT; cdr3_aa: CASSPDRATLGQPQHF
d_call: -; clone_size: -; v_call: TRBV14; j_call: TRBJ2-7; cdr3_nt: TGTGCCAGCCCATCGCACAACGAGCAGTACTTC; cdr3_aa: CASPSHNEQYF
d_call: -; clone_size: -; v_call: TRBV6-5; j_call: TRBJ1-1; cdr3_nt: TGTGCCAGCAGACCGACAGGAAACCTGAACACTGAAGCTTTCTTT; cdr3_aa: CASRPTGNLNTEAFF
d_call: -; clone_size: once; v_call: TRBV5-6; j_call: TRBJ1-1; cdr3_nt: TGTGCCAGCAGCCCTTCAGGCCCGAACACTGAAGCTTTCTTT; cdr3_aa: CASSPSGPNTEAFF
d_call: -; clone_size: -; v_call: TRBV9; j_call: TRBJ1-1; cdr3_nt: TGTGCCAGCAGCGTAGAGGGAAATCAAAGGACAGAAGCTTTCTTT; cdr3_aa: CASSVEGNQRTEAFF
d_call: -; clone_size: -; v_call: TRBV28; j_call: TRBJ1-2; cdr3_nt: TGTGCCAGCAGTTTATCGACCCTTCGGCGGGGAGCTAACTATGGCTACACCTTC; cdr3_aa: CASSLSTLRRGANYGYTF
d_call: TRBD1; clone_size: once; v_call: TRBV5-1; j_call: TRBJ1-1; cdr3_nt: TGCGCCAGCAGCCCCCAGGGGGTGGGGGGCACTGAAGCTTTCTTT; cdr3_aa: CASSPQGVGGTEAFF
d_call: -; clone_size: -; v_call: TRBV7-9; j_call: TRBJ1-2; cdr3_nt: TGTGCCAGCAGCTTAGAAGTGGCGGGGGGCTACACCTTC; cdr3_aa: CASSLEVAGGYTF
d_call: -; clone_size: -; v_call: TRBV10-1; j_call: TRBJ2-2; cdr3_nt: TGCGCCAGCCGACAGAGTCCGAACACCGGGGAGCTGTTTTTT; cdr3_aa: CASRQSPNTGELFF
d_call: -; clone_size: -; v_call: TRBV10-1; j_call: TRBJ1-1; cdr3_nt: TGCGCCAGCAGTGAGTCGAGGGCTGAAGCTTTCTTT; cdr3_aa: CASSESRAEAFF
d_call: -; clone_size: -; v_call: TRBV7-3; j_call: TRBJ2-1; cdr3_nt: TGTGCCAGCAGCCCTGGGACTCCAAGGGAGCAGTTCTTC; cdr3_aa: CASSPGTPREQFF
d_call: -; clone_size: -; v_call: TRBV7-6; j_call: TRBJ1-3; cdr3_nt: TGTGCCAGCAGCGTTCAGGAAACCTCTGGAAACACCATATATTTT; cdr3_aa: CASSVQETSGNTIYF
d_call: -; clone_size: -; v_call: TRBV4-1; j_call: TRBJ1-2; cdr3_nt: TGCGCCAGCAGTCCCCAGGTGCTTATCTCGTATGGCTACACCTTC; cdr3_aa: CASSPQVLISYGYTF
d_call: -; clone_size: -; v_call: TRBV6-1; j_call: TRBJ1-6; cdr3_nt: TGTGCCAGCAGTGAGAGGACACCATGGAATTCACCCCTCCACTTT; cdr3_aa: CASSERTPWNSPLHF
d_call: -; clone_size: -; v_call: TRBV24-1; j_call: TRBJ2-1; cdr3_nt: TGTGCCACCAGTGACCTTGCAGGGGCAGCACTTGGGGAGCAGTTCTTC; cdr3_aa: CATSDLAGAALGEQFF
d_call: -; clone_size: -; v_call: TRBV2; j_call: TRBJ1-2; cdr3_nt: TGTGCCAGCTCCAGGACAGCTAACTATGGCTACACCTTC; cdr3_aa: CASSRTANYGYTF
d_call: -; clone_size: once; v_call: TRBV6-6; j_call: TRBJ1-5; cdr3_nt: TGTGCCAGCAGACAGGGAGCCCCAAATCAGCCCCAGCATTTT; cdr3_aa: CASRQGAPNQPQHF
d_call: TRBD1; clone_size: -; v_call: TRBV27; j_call: TRBJ2-1; cdr3_nt: TGTGCCAGCACCCTAACAGGGGTCCGGGCTAATGAGCAGTTCTTC; cdr3_aa: CASTLTGVRANEQFF